The rows below give T cell receptor beta chains drawn from one sample of a study of blood T cells in healthy people across ages. TCRdb re-analysed the 5' RACE reads in MiXCR, keeping a single row per CDR3 protein. The sample holds about 560,000 distinct CDR3 sequences; roughly a quarter are singletons and the top ten take about 3.9%. The data were also submitted as part of a second study, on T cells of mothers and their children.

The sequenced sample was blood. The origin of the receptors is a boy aged 2 to 10 in good health. Each CDR3 is given with its conserved first and last residue. The D gene is left open where the match is weak. Clone size is not always given. Where it is, it says once, few, many or a class for expanded clones.

D | J | V | size | DNA | CDR3
NA | TRBJ2-5 | TRBV20-1 | NA | TGCAGTGCTCCCCCCGCCCGTGGAAACCAAGAGACCCAGTACTTC | CSAPPARGNQETQYF
NA | TRBJ1-1 | TRBV12-5 | few | TGTGCTAGTGGTTTTGACAGCCCGAACACTGAAGCTTTCTTT | CASGFDSPNTEAFF
NA | TRBJ1-2 | TRBV20-1 | NA | TGCAGTGCTCCAAGGGGTGGAGGCTACACCTTC | CSAPRGGGYTF
NA | TRBJ1-1 | TRBV2 | NA | TGTGCCAGCAGTGCTGGGGTAACTGAAGCTTTCTTT | CASSAGVTEAFF
NA | TRBJ1-4 | TRBV19 | NA | TGTGCCAGTAGAGCCACGGGGATTGCGTCAAAACTGTTTTTT | CASRATGIASKLFF
NA | TRBJ2-2 | TRBV6-5 | NA | TGTGCCAGCTCGAAAGCGGGACACGACACCGGGGAGCTGTTTTTT | CASSKAGHDTGELFF
TRBD1 | TRBJ2-5 | TRBV2 | NA | TGTGCCAGCGTACAGGGGGAACAAGAGACCCAGTACTTC | CASVQGEQETQYF
NA | TRBJ1-6 | TRBV27 | few | TGTGCCAGCAGTTCGGCGGGGGCCTATAATTCACCCCTCCACTTT | CASSSAGAYNSPLHF
TRBD2 | TRBJ2-1 | TRBV20-1 | NA | TGCAGTGCTAGTAAAACCCCTAGCGGCGGGTACAATGAGCAGTTCTTC | CSASKTPSGGYNEQFF
TRBD2 | TRBJ2-2 | TRBV11-2 | few | TGTGCCAGCAGCTCCCGCCGGACTAGCGGGAGGACTTCGAACACCGGGGAGCTGTTTTTT | CASSSRRTSGRTSNTGELFF
TRBD1 | TRBJ2-5 | TRBV15 | NA | TGTGCCACCAGCAGAGATCCGGGACAGGGGGAGACCCAGTACTTC | CATSRDPGQGETQYF
NA | TRBJ2-2 | TRBV20-1 | NA | TGCAGTGCGGGAAGGGGGGGCTCACACACCGGGGAGCTGTTTTTT | CSAGRGGSHTGELFF
TRBD2 | TRBJ2-5 | TRBV11-2 | few | TGTGCCAGCAGCTTGGTTCTAGCGGGGGGCCGGGAGACCCAGTACTTC | CASSLVLAGGRETQYF
TRBD1 | TRBJ2-7 | TRBV4-3 | NA | TGCGCCAGCAGCCACGGACAGGGGCGTTACGAGCAGTACTTC | CASSHGQGRYEQYF
TRBD2 | TRBJ2-7 | TRBV20-1 | few | TGCAGTGCTAGAGGGACTAGCGGGAGATCGGGCGAGCAGTACTTC | CSARGTSGRSGEQYF
NA | TRBJ1-6 | TRBV7-6 | NA | TGTGCCAGCAGCTTAGAAGGCTCACCCCTCCACTTT | CASSLEGSPLHF
TRBD2 | TRBJ2-7 | TRBV29-1 | few | TGCAGCGTTGAGCAGGCTAGCGGGACGGCCTACGAGCAGTACTTC | CSVEQASGTAYEQYF
NA | TRBJ1-5 | TRBV6-1 | NA | TGTGCCAGCAGCCCCCTGACGGGGGGGTTCTATAGCAATCAGCCCCAGCATTTT | CASSPLTGGFYSNQPQHF
NA | TRBJ1-1 | TRBV3-1 | few | TGTGCCAGCAGCCAGACAAGGACAGCCTGGAACACTGAAGCTTTCTTT | CASSQTRTAWNTEAFF